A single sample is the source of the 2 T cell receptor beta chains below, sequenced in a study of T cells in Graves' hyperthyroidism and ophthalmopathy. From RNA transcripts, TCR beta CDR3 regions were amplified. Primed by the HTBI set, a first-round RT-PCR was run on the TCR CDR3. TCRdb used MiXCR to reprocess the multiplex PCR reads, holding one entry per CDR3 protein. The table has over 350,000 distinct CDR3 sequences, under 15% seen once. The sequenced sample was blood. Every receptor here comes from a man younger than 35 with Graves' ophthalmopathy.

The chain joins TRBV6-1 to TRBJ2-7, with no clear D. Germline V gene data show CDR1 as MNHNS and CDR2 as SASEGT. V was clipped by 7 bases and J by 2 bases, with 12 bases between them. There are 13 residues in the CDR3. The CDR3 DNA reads TGTGCCAGCATGACGGTTCTAACCTACGAGCAGTACTTC. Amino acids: CASMTVLTYEQYF.

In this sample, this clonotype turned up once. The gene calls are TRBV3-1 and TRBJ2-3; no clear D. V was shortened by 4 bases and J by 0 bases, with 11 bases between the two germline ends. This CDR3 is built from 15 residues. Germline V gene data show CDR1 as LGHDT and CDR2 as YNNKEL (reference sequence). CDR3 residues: CASSPQRYSTDTQYF. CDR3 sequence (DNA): TGTGCCAGCAGCCCCCAACGGTACAGCACAGATACGCAGTATTTT.